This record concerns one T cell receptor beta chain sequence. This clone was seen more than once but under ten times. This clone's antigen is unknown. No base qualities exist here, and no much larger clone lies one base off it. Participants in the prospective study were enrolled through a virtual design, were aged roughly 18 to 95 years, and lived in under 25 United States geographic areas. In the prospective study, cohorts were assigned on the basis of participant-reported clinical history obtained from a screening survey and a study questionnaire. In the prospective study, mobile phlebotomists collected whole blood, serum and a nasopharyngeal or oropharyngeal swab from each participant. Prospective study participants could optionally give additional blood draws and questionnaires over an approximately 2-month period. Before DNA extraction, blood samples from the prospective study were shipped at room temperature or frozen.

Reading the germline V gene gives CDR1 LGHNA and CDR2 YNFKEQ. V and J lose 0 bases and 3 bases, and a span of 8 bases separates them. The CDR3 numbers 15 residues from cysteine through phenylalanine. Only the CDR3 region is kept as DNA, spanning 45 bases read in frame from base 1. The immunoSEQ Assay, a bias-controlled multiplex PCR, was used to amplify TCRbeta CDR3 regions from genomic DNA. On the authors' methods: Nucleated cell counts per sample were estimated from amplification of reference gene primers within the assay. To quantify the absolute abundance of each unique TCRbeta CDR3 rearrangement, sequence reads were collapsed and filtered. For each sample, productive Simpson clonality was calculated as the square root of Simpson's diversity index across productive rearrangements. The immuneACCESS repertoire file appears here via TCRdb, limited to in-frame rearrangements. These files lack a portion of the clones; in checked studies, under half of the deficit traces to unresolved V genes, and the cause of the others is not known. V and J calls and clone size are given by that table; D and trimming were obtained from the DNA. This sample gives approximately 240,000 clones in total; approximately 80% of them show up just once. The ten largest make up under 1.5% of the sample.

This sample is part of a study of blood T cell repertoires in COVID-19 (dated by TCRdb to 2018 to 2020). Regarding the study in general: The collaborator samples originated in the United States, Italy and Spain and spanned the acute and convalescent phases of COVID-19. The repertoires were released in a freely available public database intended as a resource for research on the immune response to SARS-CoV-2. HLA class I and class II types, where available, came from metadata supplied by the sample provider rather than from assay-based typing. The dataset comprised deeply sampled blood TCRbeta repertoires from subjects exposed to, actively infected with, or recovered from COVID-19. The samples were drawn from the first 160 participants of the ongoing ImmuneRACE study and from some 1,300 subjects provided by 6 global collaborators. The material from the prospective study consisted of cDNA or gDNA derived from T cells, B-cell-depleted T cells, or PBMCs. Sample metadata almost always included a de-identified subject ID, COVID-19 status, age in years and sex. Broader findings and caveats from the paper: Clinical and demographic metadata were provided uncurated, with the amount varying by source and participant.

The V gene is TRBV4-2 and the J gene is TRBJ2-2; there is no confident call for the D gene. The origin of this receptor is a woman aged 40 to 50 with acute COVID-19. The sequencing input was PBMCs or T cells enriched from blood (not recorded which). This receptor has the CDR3 CASSQDQAYTGELFF. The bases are TGTGCCAGCAGCCAAGACCAGGCTTACACCGGGGAGCTGTTTTTT.